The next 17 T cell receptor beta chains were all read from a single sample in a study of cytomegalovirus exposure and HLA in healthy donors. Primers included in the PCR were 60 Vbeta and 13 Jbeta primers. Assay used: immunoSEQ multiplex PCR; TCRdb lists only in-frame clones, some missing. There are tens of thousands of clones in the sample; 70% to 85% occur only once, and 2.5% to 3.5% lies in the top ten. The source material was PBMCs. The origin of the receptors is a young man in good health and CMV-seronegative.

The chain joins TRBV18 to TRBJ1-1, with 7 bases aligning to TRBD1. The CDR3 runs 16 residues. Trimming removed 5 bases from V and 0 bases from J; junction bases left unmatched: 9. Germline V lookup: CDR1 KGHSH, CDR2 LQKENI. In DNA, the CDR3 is TGTGCCAGCTCAGGAGCCGGACAGGCGATGAACACTGAAGCTTTCTTT. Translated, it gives CASSGAGQAMNTEAFF.

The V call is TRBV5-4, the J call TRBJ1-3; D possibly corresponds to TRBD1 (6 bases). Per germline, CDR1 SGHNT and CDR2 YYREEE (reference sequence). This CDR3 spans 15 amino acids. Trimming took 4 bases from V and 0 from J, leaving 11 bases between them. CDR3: CASSPQGGSGNTIYF. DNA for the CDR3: TGTGCCAGCAGCCCGCAAGGGGGCTCTGGAAACACCATATATTTT.

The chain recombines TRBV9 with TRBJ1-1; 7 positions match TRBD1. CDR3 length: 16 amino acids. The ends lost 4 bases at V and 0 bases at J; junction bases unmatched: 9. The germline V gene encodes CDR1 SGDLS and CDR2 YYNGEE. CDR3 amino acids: CASSPGTALMNTEAFF. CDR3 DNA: TGTGCCAGCAGCCCAGGGACAGCTCTCATGAACACTGAAGCTTTCTTT.

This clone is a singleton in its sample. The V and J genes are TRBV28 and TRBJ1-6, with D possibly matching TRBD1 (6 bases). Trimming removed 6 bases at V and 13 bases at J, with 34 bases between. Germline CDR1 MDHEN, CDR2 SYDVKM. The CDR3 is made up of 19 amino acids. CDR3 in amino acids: CASSFLTTITGTDPNPLHF. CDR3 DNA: TGTGCCAGCAGCTTCTTAACGACTATAACAGGGACCGACCCGAACCCCCTCCACTTT.

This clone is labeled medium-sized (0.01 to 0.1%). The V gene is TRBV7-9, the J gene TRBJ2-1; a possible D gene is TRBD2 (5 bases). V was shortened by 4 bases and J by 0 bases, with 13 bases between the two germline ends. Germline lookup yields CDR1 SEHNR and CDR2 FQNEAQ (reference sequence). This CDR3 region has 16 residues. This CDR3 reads CASSSRSGFSYNEQFF. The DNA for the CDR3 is TGTGCCAGCAGCTCCCGGAGCGGCTTCTCCTACAATGAGCAGTTCTTC.

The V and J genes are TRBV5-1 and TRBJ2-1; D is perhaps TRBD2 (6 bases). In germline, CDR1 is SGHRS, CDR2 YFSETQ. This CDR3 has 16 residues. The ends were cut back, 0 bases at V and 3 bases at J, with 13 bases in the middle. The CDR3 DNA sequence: TGCGCCAGCAGCTTGGATAGTAGCGGAATCTACAATGAGCAGTTCTTC. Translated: CASSLDSSGIYNEQFF.

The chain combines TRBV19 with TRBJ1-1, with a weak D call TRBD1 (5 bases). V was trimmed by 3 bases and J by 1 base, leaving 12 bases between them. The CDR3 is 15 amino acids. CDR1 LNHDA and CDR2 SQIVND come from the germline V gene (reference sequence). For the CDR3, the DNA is TGTGCCAGTAGTATTCGGGCGGGGGAGAACACTGAAGCTTTCTTT. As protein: CASSIRAGENTEAFF.

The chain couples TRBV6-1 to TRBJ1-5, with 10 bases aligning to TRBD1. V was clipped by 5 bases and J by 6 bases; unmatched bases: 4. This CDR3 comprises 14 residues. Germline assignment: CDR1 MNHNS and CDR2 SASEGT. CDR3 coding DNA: TGTGCCAGCAGTTTGACAGGGGGCGGTCAGCCCCAGCATTTT. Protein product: CASSLTGGGQPQHF.

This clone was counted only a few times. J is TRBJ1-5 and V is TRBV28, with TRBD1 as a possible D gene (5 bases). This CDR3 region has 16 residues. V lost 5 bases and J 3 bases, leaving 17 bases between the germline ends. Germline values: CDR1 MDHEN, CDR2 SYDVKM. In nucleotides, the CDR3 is TGTGCCAGCAGTCCGCCAAGGAGGGGTTACAATCAGCCCCAGCATTTT. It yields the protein CASSPPRRGYNQPQHF.

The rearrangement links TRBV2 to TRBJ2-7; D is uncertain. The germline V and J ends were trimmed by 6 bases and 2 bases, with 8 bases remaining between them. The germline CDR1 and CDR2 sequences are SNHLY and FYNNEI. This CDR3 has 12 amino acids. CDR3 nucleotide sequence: TGTGCCAGCAGGGGTGACACCTACGAGCAGTACTTC. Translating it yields CASRGDTYEQYF.

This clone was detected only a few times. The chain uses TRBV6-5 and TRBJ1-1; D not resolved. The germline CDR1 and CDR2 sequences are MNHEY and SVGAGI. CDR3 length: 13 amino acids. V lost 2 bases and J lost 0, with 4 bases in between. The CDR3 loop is CASSYEVNTEAFF. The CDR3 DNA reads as TGTGCCAGCAGTTACGAGGTGAACACTGAAGCTTTCTTT.

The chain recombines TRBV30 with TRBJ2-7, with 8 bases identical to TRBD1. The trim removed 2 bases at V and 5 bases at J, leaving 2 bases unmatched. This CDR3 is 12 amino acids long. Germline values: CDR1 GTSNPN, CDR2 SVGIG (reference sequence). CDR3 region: CAWSHRGDEQYF. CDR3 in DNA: TGTGCCTGGAGTCACAGGGGGGACGAGCAGTACTTC.

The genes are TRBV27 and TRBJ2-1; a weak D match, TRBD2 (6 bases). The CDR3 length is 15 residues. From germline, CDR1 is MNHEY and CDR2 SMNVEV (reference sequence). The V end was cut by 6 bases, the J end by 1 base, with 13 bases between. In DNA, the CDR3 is TGTGCCAGCAGGTTGTTCGCGGGGTCCTACAATGAGCAGTTCTTC. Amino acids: CASRLFAGSYNEQFF.

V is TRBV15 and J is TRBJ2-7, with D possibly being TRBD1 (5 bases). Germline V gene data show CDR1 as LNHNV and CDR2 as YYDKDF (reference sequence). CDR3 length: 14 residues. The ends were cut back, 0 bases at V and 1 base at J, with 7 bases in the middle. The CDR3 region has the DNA TGTGCCACCAGCAGAGATCCAGGGTCCTACGAGCAGTACTTC. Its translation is CATSRDPGSYEQYF.

Here the CDR3 reads CASSSTFWPNSPLHF. The CDR3 DNA follows: TGTGCCAGCAGCTCCACCTTTTGGCCTAATTCACCCCTCCACTTT. V usage is TRBV7-2 and J usage is TRBJ1-6; D ambiguous. The length of the CDR3 is 15 residues. The germline gives CDR1 SGHTA, CDR2 FQGNSA. V lost 4 bases and J 6 bases, leaving 13 bases between the germline ends. Looking up the rest from reference TRBV7-2 and TRBJ1-6 gives the full variable domain: GAGVSQSPSNKVTEKGKDVELRCDPISGHTALYWYRQSLGQGLEFLIYFQGNSAPDKSGLPSDRFSAERTGGSVSTLTIQRTQQEDSAVYLCASSSTFWPNSPLHFGNGTRLTVT.

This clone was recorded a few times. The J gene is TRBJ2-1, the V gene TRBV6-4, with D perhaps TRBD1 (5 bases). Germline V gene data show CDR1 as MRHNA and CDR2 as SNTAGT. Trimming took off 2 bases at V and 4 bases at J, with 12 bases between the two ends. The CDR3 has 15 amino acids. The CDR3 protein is CASSDDSSGYNEQFF. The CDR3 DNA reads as TGTGCCAGCAGTGACGACTCATCAGGGTACAATGAGCAGTTCTTC.

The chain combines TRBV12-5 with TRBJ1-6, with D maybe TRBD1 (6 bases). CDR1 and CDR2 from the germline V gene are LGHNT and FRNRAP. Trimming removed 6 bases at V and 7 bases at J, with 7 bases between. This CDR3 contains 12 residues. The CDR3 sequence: CASGTGNSPLHF. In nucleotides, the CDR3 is TGTGCTAGTGGAACAGGGAATTCACCCCTCCACTTT. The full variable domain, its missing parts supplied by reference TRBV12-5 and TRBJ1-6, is DARVTQTPRHKVTEMGQEVTMRCQPILGHNTVFWYRQTMMQGLELLAYFRNRAPLDDSGMPKDRFSAEMPDATLATLKIQPSEPRDSAVYFCASGTGNSPLHFGNGTRLTVT.